The next 23 T cell receptor beta chains were all read from a single sample in a study of OX40 agonist ivuxolimab in advanced cancers. The assay was immunoSEQ multiplex PCR, and TCRdb's table has in-frame clones only and misses some. The data contain about 100,000 clones, 94% of them singletons. Sequenced material: CD4+ or CD8+ T cells sorted from blood, taken in a trial of the OX40 agonist ivuxolimab. The receptor set was obtained from an adult with an advanced solid tumor such as melanoma, head and neck, liver or kidney cancer.

The chain combines TRBV5-1 with TRBJ2-3, with D maybe TRBD1 (6 bases). The CDR3 length is 15 residues. Germline lookup yields CDR1 SGHRS and CDR2 YFSETQ. Trimming took 2 bases from V and 2 from J, leaving 12 bases between them. The DNA for the CDR3 is TGCGCCAGCAGCTTCGGGACATCTACCACAGATACGCAGTATTTT. It is translated as CASSFGTSTTDTQYF.

This chain connects TRBV11-2 to TRBJ2-7, with D uncertain. Trimming left V 2 bases short and J 6 bases short, with 8 bases between. Looked up from germline, CDR1 is SGHAT and CDR2 is FQNNGV. The CDR3 loop spans 12 amino acids. The CDR3 bases are TGTGCCAGCAGCTTATACTCTTCCGAGCAGTACTTC. This codes for CASSLYSSEQYF.

The chain recombines TRBV27 with TRBJ1-5; D not certain. V was pared by 4 bases and J by 0 bases, with 10 bases between. This CDR3 region has 15 residues. Germline CDR1 and CDR2: MNHEY and SMNVEV (reference sequence). The CDR3 loop is CASSSGPYSNQPQHF. The CDR3 DNA follows: TGTGCCAGCAGTTCCGGTCCCTATAGCAATCAGCCCCAGCATTTT.

V usage is TRBV15 and J usage is TRBJ1-1; maybe TRBD1 (5 bases). Trimming stripped 0 bases from V and 1 base from J, with 12 bases between. The CDR3 is made up of 16 amino acids. Germline V gene lookup returns CDR1 LNHNV and CDR2 YYDKDF (reference sequence). The CDR3 nucleotides read TGTGCCACCAGCAGAGATCAGGGCAGGACGAACACTGAAGCTTTCTTT. The encoded protein is CATSRDQGRTNTEAFF.

This chain links TRBV4-1 with TRBJ1-2; a weak D match, TRBD1 (6 bases). The V gene lost 6 bases and the J gene lost 8 bases, with 10 bases spanning the gap. Germline CDR1 reads MGHRA; CDR2 reads YSYEKL. This CDR3 comprises 11 residues. CDR3 sequence reads: CASSTTGGYTF. CDR3 nucleotides: TGCGCCAGCAGTACGACAGGAGGCTACACCTTC.

This clone was observed a single time. The chain has TRBV15 and TRBJ2-7; D gene ambiguous. This CDR3 contains 15 residues. With 5 bases removed from V and 5 bases from J, the gap between germline ends came to 19 bases. Germline CDR1 and CDR2: LNHNV and YYDKDF (reference sequence). CDR3 protein: CATSEGRDSRNEQYF. As DNA, the CDR3 is TGTGCCACCAGCGAAGGACGTGATTCTCGGAACGAGCAGTACTTC.

This sequence joins TRBV30 and TRBJ2-3, with D unresolved. The germline gives CDR1 GTSNPN, CDR2 SVGIG (reference sequence). CDR3 length equals 12 residues. Between the trimmed V and J ends, which lost 4 bases and 4 bases, there was a span of 9 bases. The DNA of the CDR3 is TGTGCCTGGAAAGGATGGGCAGATACGCAGTATTTT. Its protein is CAWKGWADTQYF.

The table lists this clone with a few counts. This rearrangement joins TRBV19 to TRBJ2-7; TRBD2 matches 7 bases. Germline loops: CDR1 LNHDA, CDR2 SQIVND (reference sequence). V shed 5 bases, J shed 0 bases, and the junction held 4 bases outside the gene matches. The length of the CDR3 is 14 residues. CDR3 sequence: CASSSGLFSYEQYF. Written as DNA, the CDR3 is TGTGCCAGTAGTTCGGGACTATTCTCCTACGAGCAGTACTTC. Supplemented by reference TRBV19 and TRBJ2-7, the full variable domain reads DGGITQSPKYLFRKEGQNVTLSCEQNLNHDAMYWYRQDPGQGLRLIYYSQIVNDFQKGDIAEGYSVSREKKESFPLTVTSAQKNPTAFYLCASSSGLFSYEQYFGPGTRLTVT.

The chain joins TRBV19 to TRBJ2-1, with a tentative D call TRBD2 (6 bases). CDR1 is LNHDA, CDR2 SQIVND, per germline (reference sequence). The CDR3 runs 16 residues. V lost 3 bases and J lost 10, with 22 bases in between. The CDR3 loop reads CASSMGRGSFPLEQFF. The CDR3 coding sequence is TGTGCCAGTAGTATGGGACGGGGGTCTTTCCCCCTAGAGCAGTTCTTC.

V is TRBV11-2 and J is TRBJ2-1; 8 bases are shared with TRBD2. V was clipped by 1 base and J by 0 bases; unmatched bases: 5. The CDR3 length is 17 residues. Germline V gene lookup returns CDR1 SGHAT and CDR2 FQNNGV. In DNA, the CDR3 is TGTGCCAGCAGCTTAGGGTGGGCGGGGGGCTCCTACAATGAGCAGTTCTTC. Protein product: CASSLGWAGGSYNEQFF.

The V and J genes are TRBV4-1 and TRBJ2-1; 10 positions agree with TRBD2. The CDR3 has 16 amino acids. Germline V gives CDR1 MGHRA, CDR2 YSYEKL. With 0 bases clipped from V and 5 bases from J, the junction kept 4 bases outside the gene matches. The CDR3 region has the DNA TGCGCCAGCAGCCAAGAAGCTAGCGGGAGAGACAATGAGCAGTTCTTC. Encoded protein: CASSQEASGRDNEQFF.

V is TRBV7-9 and J is TRBJ2-1; 9 bases map to TRBD2. The CDR3 contains 16 residues. The junction had 9 bases not matched to a gene; V was cut back by 8 bases and J by 1 base. Germline V lookup: CDR1 SEHNR, CDR2 FQNEAQ (reference sequence). The CDR3 DNA sequence: TGTGCCAGCTCACTTCTAGCGGGACCGTCCTACAATGAGCAGTTCTTC. It translates to CASSLLAGPSYNEQFF.

The chain has TRBV6-5 and TRBJ2-7, with D perhaps TRBD2 (6 bases). The CDR3 is 15 residues long. The V gene lost 0 bases and the J gene lost 4 bases, with 13 bases spanning the gap. The germline gives CDR1 MNHEY, CDR2 SVGAGI. As DNA, the CDR3 is TGTGCCAGCAGTTACTCACCGGGACTTATATACGAGCAGTACTTC. Its translation is CASSYSPGLIYEQYF.

The chain employs TRBV2 and TRBJ1-1; the match to TRBD1 covers 8 bases. This CDR3 comprises 14 residues. Looked up from germline, CDR1 is SNHLY and CDR2 is FYNNEI. V was clipped by 7 bases and J by 3 bases; unmatched bases: 7. This chain's CDR3 is CASMKTGVDTEAFF. CDR3 in DNA: TGTGCCAGCATGAAGACAGGGGTAGACACTGAAGCTTTCTTT.

Only a few counts were recorded for this clone. V and J are TRBV7-6 and TRBJ2-7; tentative D call: TRBD1 (6 bases). There are 14 residues in the CDR3. The V gene's germline CDR1 is SGHVS and CDR2 FNYEAQ. Trimming removed 0 bases from V and 7 bases from J, with 13 bases in between. CDR3 sequence (DNA): TGTGCCAGCAGCTTAGCCGGGACATTGGGAGAGCAGTACTTC. As protein: CASSLAGTLGEQYF.

The J gene is TRBJ1-1, the V gene TRBV7-9, with TRBD1 as a possible D gene (5 bases). CDR3 length: 17 residues. The V end was cut by 3 bases, the J end by 0 bases, with 17 bases between. Germline V gene lookup returns CDR1 SEHNR and CDR2 FQNEAQ (reference sequence). CDR3 bases: TGTGCCAGCAGCTTTCATTCCAGGGAACTCCTGAACACTGAAGCTTTCTTT. As protein: CASSFHSRELLNTEAFF.

This clone was counted once. The chain uses TRBV27 and TRBJ2-3; either TRBD1 or TRBD2 may fit D (6 bases each). CDR3 size: 13 residues. With 6 bases removed from V and 8 bases from J, the gap between germline ends came to 15 bases. Germline CDR1 MNHEY, CDR2 SMNVEV (reference sequence). The DNA of the CDR3 is TGTGCCAGCAGCCCCGAGGGGGGCGGTACGCAGTATTTT. Translated: CASSPEGGGTQYF.

The J gene is TRBJ2-7, the V gene TRBV14, with 11 nucleotides matching TRBD1. There are 15 residues in the CDR3. In germline, CDR1 is SGHDN, CDR2 FVKESK. After removal of 1 base from V and 6 bases from J, the junction contained 5 bases not matched to a gene. In DNA form, the CDR3 reads TGTGCCAGCAGCCAAGTCGGACAGGGGGCTGCCGAGCAGTACTTC. Translating gives CASSQVGQGAAEQYF. Based on the CDR3 plus reference TRBV14 and TRBJ2-7, the full variable domain is EAGVTQFPSHSVIEKGQTVTLRCDPISGHDNLYWYRRVMGKEIKFLLHFVKESKQDESGMPNNRFLAERTGGTYSTLKVQPAELEDSGVYFCASSQVGQGAAEQYFGPGTRLTVT.

The chain couples TRBV19 to TRBJ2-3; unclear D gene. The V gene's germline CDR1 is LNHDA and CDR2 SQIVND (reference sequence). V lost 3 bases and J 2 bases, leaving 6 bases between the germline ends. The length of the CDR3 is 13 residues. Written as DNA, the CDR3 is TGTGCCAGTAGTATCGACTCCACAGATACGCAGTATTTT. This translates into CASSIDSTDTQYF.

The J gene is TRBJ2-1, the V gene TRBV7-3; 10 bases line up with TRBD2. This CDR3 contains 19 residues. Germline assignment: CDR1 SGHTA and CDR2 FQGTGA. Trimming took 3 bases from V and 2 from J; bases not matched to a gene: 13. This CDR3 reads CASSFLSFGTSETYNEQFF. CDR3 bases: TGTGCCAGCAGCTTTTTATCGTTCGGGACTAGCGAAACCTACAATGAGCAGTTCTTC.

This clone occurred a few times. The chain combines TRBV7-6 with TRBJ1-2; TRBD1 matches at 10 bases. Germline V lookup: CDR1 SGHVS, CDR2 FNYEAQ. This CDR3 has 15 amino acids. With 5 bases clipped from V and 3 bases from J, the junction kept 6 bases outside the gene matches. The CDR3 DNA is TGTGCCAGCAGCCCGGGGACAGGGGAACACTATGGCTACACCTTC. This sequence encodes CASSPGTGEHYGYTF.

V usage is TRBV13 and J usage is TRBJ1-1, with D uncertain. The V end was cut by 0 bases, the J end by 4 bases, with 9 bases between. This CDR3 has 14 residues. The germline gives CDR1 PRHDT, CDR2 FYEKMQ (reference sequence). The CDR3 sequence: CASSLGGSGTEAFF. The CDR3 bases are TGTGCCAGCAGCTTAGGGGGGTCCGGCACTGAAGCTTTCTTT.

The chain recombines TRBV19 with TRBJ2-1; no firm D call. Germline V gene data show CDR1 as LNHDA and CDR2 as SQIVND (reference sequence). Deletions cut 5 bases from V and 5 bases from J, with 4 bases between. The CDR3 extends over 11 amino acids. The CDR3 sequence is CASSAHNEQFF. CDR3 in DNA: TGTGCCAGTAGTGCACACAATGAGCAGTTCTTC.